The 17 T cell receptor beta chains presented below share a single source sample, sequenced in a study of neurological immune-mediated disorders. A single record per CDR3 protein comes from TCRdb applying MiXCR to the 5' RACE reads. Of some 31,000 distinct CDR3 sequences listed, roughly 4.4% are singletons. Source material: PBMCs. The receptors originated from a man aged 18 to 29 in good health.

This clonotype was seen many times. V and J are TRBV5-1 and TRBJ2-1; 11 bases are a match to TRBD2. Germline assignment: CDR1 SGHRS and CDR2 YFSETQ. The V and J ends lost 0 bases and 6 bases, in that order; junction bases with no gene match: 2. The CDR3 length is 15 residues. In DNA, the CDR3 is TGCGCCAGCAGCTTGGATACTAGCGGGGGCAATGAGCAGTTCTTC. The encoded protein is CASSLDTSGGNEQFF.

Ten or more counts support this clonotype. The V call is TRBV5-1, the J call TRBJ2-1; D possibly corresponds to TRBD1 (7 bases). V lost 6 bases and J 5 bases, leaving 18 bases between the germline ends. This CDR3 contains 15 residues. Germline assignment: CDR1 SGHRS and CDR2 YFSETQ. The CDR3 region is CASNVQGGPDNEQFF. CDR3 sequence (DNA): TGCGCCAGCAACGTTCAGGGGGGCCCTGACAATGAGCAGTTCTTC.

Many counts were recorded for this clonotype. The chain has TRBV20-1 and TRBJ1-4, with D tentatively TRBD1 (5 bases). The CDR3 loop spans 15 amino acids. V shed 0 bases and J shed 5 bases, with 13 bases lying between them. Germline-derived CDR1 and CDR2 are DFQATT and SNEGSKA (reference sequence). The CDR3 sequence is CSARDTGGLNEKLFF. CDR3 coding DNA: TGCAGTGCTAGAGACACGGGGGGATTAAATGAAAAACTGTTTTTT.

This clonotype showed up many times. The chain links TRBV5-1 to TRBJ1-4, with a weak D call TRBD1 (6 bases). V lost 1 base to trimming and J lost 4 bases, with 11 bases between them. CDR1 SGHRS and CDR2 YFSETQ come from the germline V gene. The length of the CDR3 is 15 residues. CDR3 nucleotides: TGCGCCAGCAGCTTGACAGGGCGGGGTAATGAAAAACTGTTTTTT. The encoded protein is CASSLTGRGNEKLFF. Variable domain in full (rest from reference TRBV5-1 and TRBJ1-4): KAGVTQTPRYLIKTRGQQVTLSCSPISGHRSVSWYQQTPGQGLQFLFEYFSETQRNKGNFPGRFSGRQFSNSRSEMNVSTLELGDSALYLCASSLTGRGNEKLFFGSGTQLSVL.

Many counts were recorded for this clonotype. The rearrangement uses TRBV12-3 or TRBV12-4 and TRBJ2-7; D unclear. V shed 0 bases and J shed 6 bases, with 6 bases lying between them. The CDR3 is 12 residues long. CDR3 protein: CASSLAPIEQYF. Written as DNA, the CDR3 is TGTGCCAGCAGTTTAGCTCCTATCGAGCAGTACTTC.

This clonotype was seen many times. V gene TRBV20-1 combines with J gene TRBJ1-2, with unresolved D. With 0 bases removed from V and 0 bases from J, the gap between germline ends came to 8 bases. The CDR3 is 14 amino acids. Germline values: CDR1 DFQATT, CDR2 SNEGSKA (reference sequence). The CDR3 DNA reads TGCAGTGCTAGAGATATACAGACTAACTATGGCTACACCTTC. The encoded protein is CSARDIQTNYGYTF.

Ten or more counts support this clonotype. The V and J genes are TRBV20-1 and TRBJ2-7; maybe TRBD1 (5 bases). Germline CDR1 is DFQATT and CDR2 is SNEGSKA (reference sequence). The CDR3 covers 12 residues. Trimming pared 6 bases from V and 2 bases from J, leaving 11 bases between. The CDR3: CSAKDSPYEQYF. The CDR3 coding sequence is TGCAGTGCCAAAGACAGTCCCTACGAGCAGTACTTC.

This clonotype was seen ten or more times. This chain connects TRBV20-1 to TRBJ2-3; D is perhaps TRBD1 (6 bases). Germline V lookup: CDR1 DFQATT, CDR2 SNEGSKA (reference sequence). Trimming removed 4 bases at V and 2 bases at J, with 13 bases between. The CDR3 is made up of 14 amino acids. The CDR3 bases are TGCAGTGCTATCCCACAGGGCAACACAGATACGCAGTATTTT. It translates to CSAIPQGNTDTQYF.

This clonotype was observed at least ten times. The rearrangement joins TRBV12-3 or TRBV12-4 to TRBJ2-7; D unresolved. V lost 2 bases to trimming and J lost 3 bases, with 8 bases between them. CDR3 length: 13 residues. In nucleotides, the CDR3 is TGTGCCAGCAGTTTATTTTTGGGCTACGAGCAGTACTTC. As protein: CASSLFLGYEQYF.

This clonotype was recorded many times. The chain is built from TRBV20-1 and TRBJ2-7; 9 bases agree with TRBD1. CDR1 and CDR2 (germline): DFQATT, SNEGSKA (reference sequence). Trimming took 5 bases from V and 3 from J; bases not matched to a gene: 8. The CDR3 sequence is 14 residues long. CDR3 coding DNA: TGCAGTGCTTTCACAGGGGGCCAGGGCTACGAGCAGTACTTC. It translates to CSAFTGGQGYEQYF.

Ten or more counts support this clonotype. CDR3 bases: TGCAGTGCTCTACCGGACAGGGCCGGGGAGCTGTTTTTT. This encodes CSALPDRAGELFF. The chain joins TRBV20-1 to TRBJ2-2; 8 bases line up with TRBD1. V shed 5 bases, J shed 6 bases, and the junction held 5 bases outside the gene matches. Germline V lookup: CDR1 DFQATT, CDR2 SNEGSKA (reference sequence). The CDR3 loop spans 13 amino acids.

This clonotype was recorded at least ten times. The chain combines TRBV4-1 with TRBJ1-3; no clear D gene. The CDR3 length is 15 residues. V was pared by 4 bases and J by 6 bases, with 16 bases between. CDR1 and CDR2 (germline): MGHRA, YSYEKL. In nucleotides, the CDR3 is TGCGCCAGCAGCCTCCACCAGGAGAACAAAAACACCATATATTTT. It specifies CASSLHQENKNTIYF.

This clonotype was observed many times. J is TRBJ1-6 and V is TRBV6-1; D is unclear. Germline values: CDR1 MNHNS, CDR2 SASEGT. V was trimmed by 2 bases and J by 7 bases, leaving 6 bases between them. The CDR3 has 13 residues. CDR3 region: CASSEWKNSPLHF. The CDR3 nucleotides read TGTGCCAGCAGTGAATGGAAGAATTCACCCCTCCACTTT.

This clonotype has at least ten counts. The chain joins TRBV7-2 to TRBJ2-5; D gene uncertain. V gave up 2 bases and J gave up 1 base, with 5 bases separating them. The CDR3 runs 13 residues. Germline V gives CDR1 SGHTA, CDR2 FQGNSA. DNA of the CDR3: TGTGCCAGCAGCTTAAGGGCCCAAGAGACCCAGTACTTC. The encoded protein is CASSLRAQETQYF.

Ten or more counts support this clonotype. V and J are TRBV10-2 and TRBJ2-7; D gene uncertain. Per germline, CDR1 WSHSY and CDR2 SAAADI. The CDR3 extends over 14 amino acids. The V and J ends lost 2 bases and 0 bases respectively, with 8 bases between them. CDR3 bases: TGCGCCAGCAGTGAGCCATCCGTCTCCTACGAGCAGTACTTC. Translated: CASSEPSVSYEQYF.

In this sample, this clonotype turned up many times. The chain combines TRBV25-1 with TRBJ1-1; D is possibly TRBD1 (5 bases). Germline CDR1 MGHDK, CDR2 SYGVNS. The CDR3 has 13 residues. Deletions cut 2 bases from V and 3 bases from J, with 7 bases between. This CDR3 reads CASSEGAYTEAFF. The CDR3, as DNA: TGTGCCAGCAGTGAAGGGGCGTACACTGAAGCTTTCTTT.

This clonotype came up many times. The chain has TRBV5-1 and TRBJ2-1, with 10 positions matching TRBD1. With 0 bases clipped from V and 6 bases from J, the junction kept 3 bases outside the gene matches. Germline CDR1 and CDR2: SGHRS and YFSETQ. This CDR3 is 15 amino acids long. The CDR3 is CASSLGQGAGNEQFF. The CDR3 DNA follows: TGCGCCAGCAGCTTGGGACAGGGGGCGGGCAATGAGCAGTTCTTC. The full variable domain, its missing parts supplied by reference TRBV5-1 and TRBJ2-1, is KAGVTQTPRYLIKTRGQQVTLSCSPISGHRSVSWYQQTPGQGLQFLFEYFSETQRNKGNFPGRFSGRQFSNSRSEMNVSTLELGDSALYLCASSLGQGAGNEQFFGPGTRLTVL.